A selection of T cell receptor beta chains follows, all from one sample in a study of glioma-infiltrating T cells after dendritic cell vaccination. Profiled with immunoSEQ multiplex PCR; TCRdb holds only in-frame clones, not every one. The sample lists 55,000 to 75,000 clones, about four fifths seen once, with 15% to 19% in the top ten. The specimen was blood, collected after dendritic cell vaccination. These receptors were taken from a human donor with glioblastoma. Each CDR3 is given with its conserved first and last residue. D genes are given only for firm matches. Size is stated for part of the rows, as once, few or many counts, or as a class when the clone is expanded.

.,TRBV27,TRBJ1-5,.,TGTGCCAGCAGCCAGGGGCGCGTCGATCAGCCCCAGCATTTT,CASSQGRVDQPQHF
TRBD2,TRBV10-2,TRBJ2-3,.,TGCGCCAGCAGCCGCCCAGCGGGGGCTAGCACAGATACGCAGTATTTT,CASSRPAGASTDTQYF
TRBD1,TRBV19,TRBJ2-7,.,TGTGCCAGTAGTATGGACAGGGCCACCTACGAGCAGTACTTC,CASSMDRATYEQYF
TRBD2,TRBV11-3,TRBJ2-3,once,TGTGCCAGCAGCCCGTATGCGGGCGGGGGAGATACGCAGTATTTT,CASSPYAGGGDTQYF
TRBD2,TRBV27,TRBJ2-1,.,TGTGCCAGCAGTGGTGGCGGGGGGGTCAATGAGCAGTTCTTC,CASSGGGGVNEQFF
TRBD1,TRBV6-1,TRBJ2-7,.,TGTGCCAGCAGTTTCGCCGGGACAGGAGCCTACGAGCAGTACTTC,CASSFAGTGAYEQYF
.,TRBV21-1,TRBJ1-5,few,TGTGCCAGCACGTCGGCAGGGAGGCTGAGCAATCAGCCCCAGCATTTT,CASTSAGRLSNQPQHF
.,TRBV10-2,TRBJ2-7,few,TGCGCCAGCAGTGATGGAGAGGGATTCTACGAGCAGTACTTC,CASSDGEGFYEQYF
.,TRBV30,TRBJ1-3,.,TGTGCCTGGAGTCTGGGGGGCTCTGGAAACACCATATATTTT,CAWSLGGSGNTIYF
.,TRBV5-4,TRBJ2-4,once,TGTGCCAGCAGCTCCTCAGGGTTAGCCAAAAACATTCAGTACTTC,CASSSSGLAKNIQYF
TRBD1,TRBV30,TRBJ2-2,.,TGTGCCTGGAGTGCCAGGGGGCGCGGTGGTAACACCGGGGAGCTGTTTTTT,CAWSARGRGGNTGELFF
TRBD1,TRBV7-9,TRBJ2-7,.,TGTGCCAGCAGCCTCCGGGACAGTCTCTACGAGCAGTACTTC,CASSLRDSLYEQYF